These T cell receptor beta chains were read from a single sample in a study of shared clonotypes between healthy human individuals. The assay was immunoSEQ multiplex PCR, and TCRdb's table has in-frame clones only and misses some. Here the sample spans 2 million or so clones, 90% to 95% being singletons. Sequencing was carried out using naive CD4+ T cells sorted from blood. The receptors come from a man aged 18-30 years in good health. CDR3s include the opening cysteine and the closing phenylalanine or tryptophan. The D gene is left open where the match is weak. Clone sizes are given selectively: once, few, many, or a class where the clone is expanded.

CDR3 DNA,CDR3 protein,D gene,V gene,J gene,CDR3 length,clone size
TGTGCAAGTCGCTTAGCTAGGTCGTTTAAGGGAATGATCTACGAGCAGTACTTC,CASRLARSFKGMIYEQYF,-,TRBV12-2,TRBJ2-7,18,once
TGCGCCAGCAGCTTGGGATCGCAGAGCGGGTACGAGCAGTACTTC,CASSLGSQSGYEQYF,-,TRBV5-1,TRBJ2-7,15,-
TGTGCCCTTCGGGGAAATAATGAAAAACTGTTTTTT,CALRGNNEKLFF,-,TRBV28,TRBJ1-4,12,once
TGTGCCACCACACGAGCGGGGGCCTACAATGAGCAGTTCTTC,CATTRAGAYNEQFF,TRBD2,TRBV6-1,TRBJ2-1,14,-
TGTGCCAGCAGCCCGGGACTAGCGGGGTACGAGCAGTACTTC,CASSPGLAGYEQYF,TRBD2,TRBV9,TRBJ2-7,14,-
TGTGCCAGCTCACCAGGGGCATACACTGAAGCTTTCTTT,CASSPGAYTEAFF,-,TRBV18,TRBJ1-1,13,-
TGTGCCAGCAGCTTAGTCCAATGGGGTCGCTCCTACAATGAGCAGTTCTTC,CASSLVQWGRSYNEQFF,-,TRBV7-2,TRBJ2-1,17,once
TGTGCCAGCAGTGACCAGGGCCCGGGCTATGGCTACACCTTC,CASSDQGPGYGYTF,-,TRBV2,TRBJ1-2,14,-
TGCAGCGTTGAAGGGGGGACGGCGAACACTGAAGCTTTCTTT,CSVEGGTANTEAFF,-,TRBV29-1,TRBJ1-1,14,-
TGTGCCAGCAGTTACGGGAGGGTATCCTACGAGCAGTACTTC,CASSYGRVSYEQYF,TRBD2,TRBV6-5,TRBJ2-7,14,-
TGTGCCACCCGCCCTTGGGCAGGGGACTTTAACTATGGCTACACCTTC,CATRPWAGDFNYGYTF,-,TRBV6-6,TRBJ1-2,16,-
TGCGCCAGCAGCTTGGAGAGGAGCTCCTACGAGCAGTACTTC,CASSLERSSYEQYF,-,TRBV5-1,TRBJ2-7,14,-
TGTGCCAGCAGCGTAGTGGACCAGGGGACTGAAGCTTTCTTT,CASSVVDQGTEAFF,-,TRBV9,TRBJ1-1,14,-
TGTGCCTTCACAGAGACTCGAAATCAGCCCCAGCATTTT,CAFTETRNQPQHF,-,TRBV30,TRBJ1-5,13,-
TGTGCCAGCAGCTTAGCGACTAGCGGGAGTGGAGATACGCAGTATTTT,CASSLATSGSGDTQYF,TRBD2,TRBV7-2,TRBJ2-3,16,-
TGCGCCAGCAGCGTGGCCCCTCAAGAAGAGACCCAGTACTTC,CASSVAPQEETQYF,-,TRBV5-1,TRBJ2-5,14,-
TGTGCCAGCAGCGTCGAGGTTTGGACTGAAGCTTTCTTT,CASSVEVWTEAFF,-,TRBV9,TRBJ1-1,13,-
TGTGCCAGCAGCCCCGGGAACTATGGCTACACCTTC,CASSPGNYGYTF,-,TRBV6-6,TRBJ1-2,12,-
TGCGCCAGCAGCTTAACCGGGCTGGGAACTGAAGCTTTCTTT,CASSLTGLGTEAFF,-,TRBV5-1,TRBJ1-1,14,-
TGTGCCACCAGCACTGACAGGGGGCGCGAGCAGTACTTC,CATSTDRGREQYF,TRBD1,TRBV15,TRBJ2-7,13,-
TGTGCCAGCTCACCACAAGCTAGGCCAGACGAGCAGTACTTC,CASSPQARPDEQYF,-,TRBV18,TRBJ2-7,14,-
TGCGCCAGCAGCTTGCAGGGGCTATTCTACGAGCAGTACTTC,CASSLQGLFYEQYF,-,TRBV5-1,TRBJ2-7,14,-
TGTGCCAGCAGTGGGGAGTCGCTAGCCAATGAGCAGTTCTTC,CASSGESLANEQFF,-,TRBV28,TRBJ2-1,14,-
TGTGCCAGTAGTATAGGAGGGAATGGAGATACGCAGTATTTT,CASSIGGNGDTQYF,-,TRBV19,TRBJ2-3,14,once
TGCGCCAGCAGCGGAGACGGGAGCTCCTACGAGCAGTACTTC,CASSGDGSSYEQYF,-,TRBV5-1,TRBJ2-7,14,-
TGTGCCAGCAGTGAGCAGGGGGATACGCAGTATTTT,CASSEQGDTQYF,-,TRBV6-4,TRBJ2-3,12,-
TGTGCCAGCAGTCTAGGGACAGGGCTAGGCTACACCTTC,CASSLGTGLGYTF,TRBD1,TRBV27,TRBJ1-2,13,once
TGTGCCTGGAGTGTAACCGGGGGGCAGGGCTACACCTTC,CAWSVTGGQGYTF,-,TRBV30,TRBJ1-2,13,-
TGCGCCAGCTCTATGGGGGAGACCCAGTACTTC,CASSMGETQYF,-,TRBV10-2,TRBJ2-5,11,-
TGTGCCAGCAGCCAGGACAGGGGCTACGAGCAGTACTTC,CASSQDRGYEQYF,TRBD1,TRBV11-2,TRBJ2-7,13,-
TGTGCCAGCAGCTTCAGGAAGGACAGTCCAATCTCCTACGAGCAGTACTTC,CASSFRKDSPISYEQYF,-,TRBV11-3,TRBJ2-7,17,once
TGTGCCAGCAGGGGGGACAGGGGGCTGGCTGGAAACACCATATATTTT,CASRGDRGLAGNTIYF,TRBD1,TRBV28,TRBJ1-3,16,-
TGTGCCAGCAGCATGGCCCGGTTTGGGGAGACCCAGTACTTC,CASSMARFGETQYF,-,TRBV7-8,TRBJ2-5,14,-